The 14 T cell receptor beta chains below were found in one sample sequenced in a study of cytotoxic CD8 clonotypes in ibrutinib-treated CLL. Produced via immunoSEQ multiplex PCR; TCRdb's table is partial and in-frame only. The data contain around 310,000 clones, 80% of them singletons. The sample was PBMCs, taken before ibrutinib treatment. These receptors were obtained from a human donor with chronic lymphocytic leukemia.

This clone showed up just once. This chain joins TRBV29-1 and TRBJ2-3; 14 nucleotides line up with TRBD2. The CDR3 is 14 residues long. Germline V gene lookup returns CDR1 SQVTM and CDR2 ANQGSEA. The J segment lost 8 bases and the V segment lost 8 bases, leaving 9 bases of the junction unmatched. Written as DNA, the CDR3 is TGCAGCCTAAAGACTAGCGGGAGGGGGGGTACGCAGTATTTT. Protein sequence: CSLKTSGRGGTQYF.

The chain has TRBV11-2 and TRBJ2-2, with 8 nucleotides matching TRBD2. This CDR3 is built from 16 residues. V shed 7 bases and J 0 bases; nucleotides not matched to a gene: 7. Germline CDR1 and CDR2: SGHAT and FQNNGV. The CDR3 DNA reads TGTGCCAGCAAGAAGCGGGGGACTTCGAACACCGGGGAGCTGTTTTTT. Protein sequence: CASKKRGTSNTGELFF.

The chain joins TRBV11-1 to TRBJ2-7, with D tentatively TRBD2 (5 bases). The CDR3 runs to 16 residues. Germline-derived CDR1 and CDR2 are SGHAT and FQDESV (reference sequence). Trimming pared 4 bases from V and 0 bases from J, leaving 16 bases between. CDR3 DNA sequence: TGTGCCAGCAGCTCCCGCTTCCAGCGGAGCTCCTACGAGCAGTACTTC. Protein sequence: CASSSRFQRSSYEQYF. The entire variable domain, with the rest obtained from reference TRBV11-1 and TRBJ2-7, is as follows: EAEVAQSPRYKITEKSQAVAFWCDPISGHATLYWYRQILGQGPELLVQFQDESVVDDSQLPKDRFSAERLKGVDSTLKIQPAELGDSAMYLCASSSRFQRSSYEQYFGPGTRLTVT.

The chain recombines TRBV25-1 with TRBJ2-7; D remains unclear. Germline loops: CDR1 MGHDK, CDR2 SYGVNS. The V and J ends lost 4 bases and 6 bases respectively, with 10 bases between them. CDR3 length equals 12 residues. CDR3 residues: CASSGRIGEQYF. For the CDR3, the DNA is TGTGCCAGCAGTGGCAGGATAGGCGAGCAGTACTTC.

The chain recombines TRBV29-1 with TRBJ1-2, with a tentative D call TRBD1 (5 bases). The length of the CDR3 is 11 residues. Deletions cut 5 bases from V and 6 bases from J, with 10 bases between. CDR1 and CDR2 from the germline V gene are SQVTM and ANQGSEA. In DNA form, the CDR3 reads TGCAGCGTTTGGGGCGTTAATGGCTACACCTTC. The encoded protein is CSVWGVNGYTF.

The chain carries TRBV18 and TRBJ2-1; 9 nucleotides agree with TRBD2. V trimming: 1 base; J trimming: 7 bases; junction bases outside the gene matches: 5. This CDR3 comprises 15 residues. Looked up from germline, CDR1 is KGHSH and CDR2 is LQKENI. CDR3 in amino acids: CASSPLAGVGNEQFF. The CDR3 nucleotides read TGTGCCAGCTCACCACTAGCGGGAGTAGGGAATGAGCAGTTCTTC.

The chain carries TRBV7-2 and TRBJ2-2, with 13 bases aligning to TRBD2. With V trimmed by 5 bases and J by 7 bases, 7 bases remained unmatched. Per the germline V gene, CDR1 is SGHTA and CDR2 is FQGNSA. This CDR3 has 16 amino acids. The CDR3 reads CASSRLAGGGGGELFF. The CDR3 DNA follows: TGTGCCAGCAGCCGACTAGCGGGAGGAGGGGGCGGGGAGCTGTTTTTT.

The CDR3 is CASSQYPNPGQGTDTQYF. The CDR3 nucleotides are TGTGCCAGCAGCCAATACCCGAACCCGGGACAGGGCACAGATACGCAGTATTTT. V and J are TRBV4-2 and TRBJ2-3, with 8 bases aligning to TRBD1. This CDR3 is 18 amino acids long. V gave up 2 bases and J gave up 1 base; unmatched junction bases: 11. Germline assignment: CDR1 LGHNA and CDR2 YNFKEQ.

V usage is TRBV14 and J usage is TRBJ2-1; 7 bases are a match to TRBD2. Germline CDR1 is SGHDN and CDR2 is FVKESK. V dropped 7 bases and J dropped 4; count of bases not matched to a gene: 4. CDR3 length equals 13 residues. The CDR3 sequence is CASKEREYNEQFF. The CDR3 DNA reads as TGTGCCAGCAAGGAGCGGGAATACAATGAGCAGTTCTTC. Supplemented by reference TRBV14 and TRBJ2-1, the full variable domain reads EAGVTQFPSHSVIEKGQTVTLRCDPISGHDNLYWYRRVMGKEIKFLLHFVKESKQDESGMPNNRFLAERTGGTYSTLKVQPAELEDSGVYFCASKEREYNEQFFGPGTRLTVL.

This clone appeared a single time. The chain recombines TRBV7-9 with TRBJ2-7; tentatively, D is TRBD2 (6 bases). CDR3 length: 15 residues. V was pared by 5 bases and J by 1 base, with 15 bases between. CDR1 is SEHNR and CDR2 is FQNEAQ in the germline V gene (reference sequence). The CDR3 sequence is CASSAPRDSSYEQYF. CDR3 DNA: TGTGCCAGCAGCGCCCCCCGGGACTCTTCCTACGAGCAGTACTTC. Complete variable domain (other parts from reference TRBV7-9 and TRBJ2-7): DTGVSQNPRHKITKRGQNVTFRCDPISEHNRLYWYRQTLGQGPEFLTYFQNEAQLEKSRLLSDRFSAERPKGSFSTLEIQRTEQGDSAMYLCASSAPRDSSYEQYFGPGTRLTVT.

The rearrangement uses TRBV5-6 and TRBJ2-5; possible D gene TRBD1, 5 bases. V was trimmed by 1 base and J by 2 bases, leaving 12 bases between them. This CDR3 comprises 15 residues. Germline assignment: CDR1 SGHDT and CDR2 YYEEEE. The DNA of the CDR3 is TGTGCCAGCAGCTTGAGAATCAGACAGCAAGAGACCCAGTACTTC. It translates to CASSLRIRQQETQYF. The complete variable domain, with remaining parts taken from reference TRBV5-6 and TRBJ2-5, reads DAGVTQSPTHLIKTRGQQVTLRCSPKSGHDTVSWYQQALGQGPQFIFQYYEEEERQRGNFPDRFSGHQFPNYSSELNVNALLLGDSALYLCASSLRIRQQETQYFGPGTRLLVL.

The chain joins TRBV4-2 to TRBJ1-2; no clear D gene. This CDR3 has 15 residues. Trimming removed 2 bases from V and 0 bases from J, with 10 bases in between. Germline assignment: CDR1 LGHNA and CDR2 YNFKEQ. The CDR3 is CASSQNEGANYGYTF. The CDR3 DNA sequence: TGTGCCAGCAGCCAAAATGAAGGAGCTAACTATGGCTACACCTTC.

This chain connects TRBV7-3 to TRBJ2-1; 7 bases align to TRBD1. V shed 2 bases, J shed 9 bases, and the junction held 1 base outside the gene matches. The CDR3 loop spans 12 amino acids. The V gene's germline CDR1 is SGHTA and CDR2 FQGTGA. The chain's CDR3 is CASSLPGGEQFF. DNA for the CDR3: TGTGCCAGCAGCTTACCAGGGGGTGAGCAGTTCTTC.

This clone has a handful of counts. The gene calls are TRBV30 and TRBJ2-7; 12 bases match TRBD2. The CDR3 spans 14 residues. Trimming removed 4 bases from V and 6 bases from J; junction bases left unmatched: 7. Germline V gene data show CDR1 as GTSNPN and CDR2 as SVGIG (reference sequence). The CDR3 bases are TGTGCCTGGATGCGACGACTAGCGGGAGTCGAGCAGTACTTC. Amino acid sequence: CAWMRRLAGVEQYF. The full variable domain, rest sourced from reference TRBV30 and TRBJ2-7, is SQTIHQWPATLVQPVGSPLSLECTVEGTSNPNLYWYRQAAGRGLQLLFYSVGIGQISSEVPQNLSASRPQDRQFILSSKKLLLSDSGFYLCAWMRRLAGVEQYFGPGTRLTVT.